The rows below give T cell receptor beta chains drawn from one sample of a study of blood T cell repertoires in COVID-19. Sequencing used immunoSEQ multiplex PCR; TCRdb keeps in-frame clones, though not all of them. The sample includes hundreds of thousands of clones, approximately 79% of them seen just once. Sequencing was performed on PBMCs or T cells enriched from blood (not recorded which). Receptor source: a man younger than 45 with acute COVID-19. CDR3s include the opening cysteine and the closing phenylalanine or tryptophan. The order of the fields is J gene, clone size, V gene, D gene, CDR3 protein, CDR3 DNA. A D gene is named only where the DNA matches it firmly. The size entry is marked missing in some rows and otherwise reads once, few, many or a size class.

j_gene: TRBJ2-3; abundance: NA; v_gene: TRBV3-1/TRBV3-2; d_gene: NA; CDR3aa: CASSQDHGGTLTDTQYF; CDR3nt: TGTGCCAGCAGCCAAGATCACGGAGGGACGCTCACAGATACGCAGTATTTT
j_gene: TRBJ1-2; abundance: once; v_gene: TRBV13; d_gene: NA; CDR3aa: CASSLQVGSSNYGYTF; CDR3nt: TGTGCCAGCAGCTTACAGGTCGGCTCTTCAAACTATGGCTACACCTTC
j_gene: TRBJ1-5; abundance: NA; v_gene: TRBV30; d_gene: TRBD1; CDR3aa: CAWNTDGTGGFQPQHF; CDR3nt: TGTGCCTGGAACACCGACGGGACAGGGGGTTTTCAGCCCCAGCATTTT
j_gene: TRBJ2-5; abundance: NA; v_gene: TRBV3-1/TRBV3-2; d_gene: TRBD2; CDR3aa: CASTLAGRLETQYF; CDR3nt: TGTGCCAGCACACTAGCGGGGAGGTTGGAGACCCAGTACTTC
j_gene: TRBJ2-3; abundance: NA; v_gene: TRBV4-2; d_gene: TRBD2; CDR3aa: CASSPAGGSNTDTQYF; CDR3nt: TGTGCCAGCAGCCCAGCGGGGGGGTCTAACACAGATACGCAGTATTTT
j_gene: TRBJ1-2; abundance: NA; v_gene: TRBV12-3/TRBV12-4; d_gene: NA; CDR3aa: CASSFTPNYGYTF; CDR3nt: TGTGCCAGCAGTTTCACACCTAACTATGGCTACACCTTC
j_gene: TRBJ2-5; abundance: NA; v_gene: TRBV5-4; d_gene: NA; CDR3aa: CASSLWQRETQYF; CDR3nt: TGTGCCAGCAGCTTGTGGCAGCGGGAGACCCAGTACTTC
j_gene: TRBJ2-2; abundance: NA; v_gene: TRBV5-1; d_gene: NA; CDR3aa: CASSLVGGSTGELFF; CDR3nt: TGTGCCAGCAGCTTGGTTGGCGGAAGCACCGGGGAGCTGTTTTTT
j_gene: TRBJ1-2; abundance: NA; v_gene: TRBV5-1; d_gene: NA; CDR3aa: CASSYYGTQGYTF; CDR3nt: TGCGCCAGCAGCTATTACGGGACTCAGGGCTACACCTTC
j_gene: TRBJ2-1; abundance: NA; v_gene: TRBV25-1; d_gene: NA; CDR3aa: CASSDRGGSGFYNEQFF; CDR3nt: TGTGCCAGCAGTGACAGGGGAGGTAGCGGGTTCTACAATGAGCAGTTCTTC
j_gene: TRBJ1-1; abundance: NA; v_gene: TRBV2; d_gene: NA; CDR3aa: CASSEDRSGTEAFF; CDR3nt: TGTGCCAGCAGTGAAGACAGGTCGGGCACTGAAGCTTTCTTT
j_gene: TRBJ1-2; abundance: few; v_gene: TRBV5-6; d_gene: NA; CDR3aa: CASSEQGTRHYGYTF; CDR3nt: TGTGCCAGCAGCGAACAGGGCACAAGGCACTATGGCTACACCTTC
j_gene: TRBJ2-3; abundance: once; v_gene: TRBV5-1; d_gene: TRBD2; CDR3aa: CASSSGSRDTDTQYF; CDR3nt: TGTGCCAGCAGTAGCGGGAGTCGGGACACAGATACGCAGTATTTT
j_gene: TRBJ1-5; abundance: NA; v_gene: TRBV5-6; d_gene: TRBD1; CDR3aa: CASSLLQGSYNQPQHF; CDR3nt: TGTGCCAGCAGCCTTCTACAGGGGAGTTACAATCAGCCCCAGCATTTT
j_gene: TRBJ1-2; abundance: few; v_gene: TRBV5-6; d_gene: TRBD1; CDR3aa: CASSHGQGAYGYTF; CDR3nt: TGTGCCAGCAGCCACGGACAGGGCGCCTATGGCTACACCTTC
j_gene: TRBJ2-1; abundance: NA; v_gene: TRBV7-6; d_gene: TRBD1; CDR3aa: CASSLAQGVSFSSYNEQFF; CDR3nt: TGTGCCAGCAGCTTAGCGCAGGGGGTATCTTTTAGCTCCTACAATGAGCAGTTCTTC
j_gene: TRBJ2-2; abundance: NA; v_gene: TRBV9; d_gene: NA; CDR3aa: CASSKGAGELFF; CDR3nt: TGTGCCAGCAGCAAGGGAGCCGGGGAGCTGTTTTTT
j_gene: TRBJ2-1; abundance: NA; v_gene: TRBV5-1; d_gene: TRBD2; CDR3aa: CASSLVTSAYNEQFF; CDR3nt: TGCGCCAGCAGCTTGGTGACTAGCGCTTACAATGAGCAGTTCTTC
j_gene: TRBJ2-5; abundance: NA; v_gene: TRBV6-1; d_gene: TRBD1; CDR3aa: CASSEAQGGRIRYF; CDR3nt: TGTGCCAGCAGTGAAGCACAGGGGGGACGGATAAGGTACTTC
j_gene: TRBJ2-3; abundance: once; v_gene: TRBV5-8; d_gene: TRBD2; CDR3aa: CASSRPGGLTDTQYF; CDR3nt: TGTGCCAGCAGCCGTCCGGGGGGGCTCACAGATACGCAGTATTTT
j_gene: TRBJ1-2; abundance: NA; v_gene: TRBV11-3; d_gene: TRBD1; CDR3aa: CASSLTGQAFNYGYTF; CDR3nt: TGTGCCAGCAGCTTAACCGGACAGGCGTTTAACTATGGCTACACCTTC
j_gene: TRBJ2-3; abundance: once; v_gene: TRBV9; d_gene: TRBD2; CDR3aa: CASSWRGEQYF; CDR3nt: TGTGCCAGCAGCTGGCGGGGGGAGCAGTATTTT
j_gene: TRBJ1-2; abundance: NA; v_gene: TRBV27; d_gene: NA; CDR3aa: CASTLTMGSGNNSCGDTF; CDR3nt: TGTGCCAGCACCCTGACTATGGGGTCCGGGAATAATAGTTGTGGAGACACCTTC
j_gene: TRBJ2-1; abundance: NA; v_gene: TRBV24-1; d_gene: TRBD2; CDR3aa: CATGLAGFNEQFF; CDR3nt: TGTGCCACCGGACTAGCGGGGTTCAATGAGCAGTTCTTC
j_gene: TRBJ2-1; abundance: NA; v_gene: TRBV9; d_gene: TRBD2; CDR3aa: CASSETSGTINEQFF; CDR3nt: TGTGCCAGCAGCGAGACTAGCGGGACCATCAATGAGCAGTTCTTC
j_gene: TRBJ1-2; abundance: few; v_gene: TRBV14; d_gene: NA; CDR3aa: CASSQRGSNYGYTF; CDR3nt: TGTGCCAGCAGCCAAAGAGGCAGCAACTATGGCTACACCTTC
j_gene: TRBJ2-3; abundance: once; v_gene: TRBV6-4; d_gene: NA; CDR3aa: CASSEVAGRTDTQYF; CDR3nt: TGTGCCAGCAGTGAAGTTGCGGGGAGGACAGATACGCAGTATTTT
j_gene: TRBJ1-1; abundance: NA; v_gene: TRBV18; d_gene: NA; CDR3aa: CASSYNQGENTEAFF; CDR3nt: TGTGCCAGCTCATACAACCAGGGTGAAAACACTGAAGCTTTCTTT
j_gene: TRBJ2-5; abundance: NA; v_gene: TRBV4-1; d_gene: NA; CDR3aa: CASSQDPQRFETQYF; CDR3nt: TGCGCCAGCAGCCAAGATCCCCAACGGTTTGAGACCCAGTACTTC
j_gene: TRBJ1-3; abundance: NA; v_gene: TRBV5-1; d_gene: TRBD1; CDR3aa: CASSLGDSGNTIYF; CDR3nt: TGTGCCAGCAGCTTGGGGGACAGTGGAAACACCATATATTTT
j_gene: TRBJ1-1; abundance: NA; v_gene: TRBV18; d_gene: TRBD1; CDR3aa: CASSLLLDREPEAFF; CDR3nt: TGTGCCAGCTCACTCCTGCTTGACAGGGAGCCTGAAGCTTTCTTT
j_gene: TRBJ1-2; abundance: NA; v_gene: TRBV3-1/TRBV3-2; d_gene: TRBD1; CDR3aa: CASSPRQGNNYGYTF; CDR3nt: TGTGCCAGCAGCCCTAGACAGGGGAATAACTATGGCTACACCTTC
j_gene: TRBJ2-1; abundance: NA; v_gene: TRBV5-5; d_gene: TRBD2; CDR3aa: CASSLAGGEYEQFF; CDR3nt: TGTGCCAGCAGCTTGGCGGGAGGGGAATATGAGCAGTTCTTC
j_gene: TRBJ1-2; abundance: NA; v_gene: TRBV28; d_gene: TRBD1; CDR3aa: CASSESQGARNGYTF; CDR3nt: TGTGCCAGCAGTGAATCCCAGGGGGCGCGAAATGGCTACACCTTC
j_gene: TRBJ2-1; abundance: few; v_gene: TRBV9; d_gene: TRBD2; CDR3aa: CASSQDIWFGTSGSQYNEQFF; CDR3nt: TGTGCCAGCAGCCAAGATATTTGGTTTGGGACTAGCGGGAGCCAATACAATGAGCAGTTCTTC
j_gene: TRBJ1-5; abundance: NA; v_gene: TRBV28; d_gene: TRBD1; CDR3aa: CASSLLSRDRGHSNQPQHF; CDR3nt: TGTGCCAGCAGTCTCCTCTCCCGGGACAGGGGGCATAGCAATCAGCCCCAGCATTTT
j_gene: TRBJ2-1; abundance: once; v_gene: TRBV7-6; d_gene: NA; CDR3aa: CASSPPGADYNEQFF; CDR3nt: TGTGCCAGCAGCCCCCCAGGTGCAGACTACAATGAGCAGTTCTTC
j_gene: TRBJ1-2; abundance: few; v_gene: TRBV28; d_gene: NA; CDR3aa: CASSLGRSNYGYTF; CDR3nt: TGTGCCAGCAGTCTGGGGAGAAGTAACTATGGCTACACCTTC
j_gene: TRBJ1-3; abundance: NA; v_gene: TRBV5-4; d_gene: NA; CDR3aa: CASSLGTHSGNTIYF; CDR3nt: TGTGCCAGCAGCTTGGGGACACATTCTGGAAACACCATATATTTT
j_gene: TRBJ1-1; abundance: NA; v_gene: TRBV25-1; d_gene: NA; CDR3aa: CASGRKDEAFF; CDR3nt: TGTGCCAGCGGGCGAAAAGATGAAGCTTTCTTT
j_gene: TRBJ1-1; abundance: once; v_gene: TRBV5-1; d_gene: NA; CDR3aa: CASSLTGMNTEAFF; CDR3nt: TGCGCCAGCAGCTTGACAGGAATGAACACTGAAGCTTTCTTT
j_gene: TRBJ2-5; abundance: NA; v_gene: TRBV11-3; d_gene: TRBD1; CDR3aa: CASSNTGGQETQYF; CDR3nt: TGTGCCAGCAGTAACACAGGGGGCCAAGAGACCCAGTACTTC